This TCR beta chain was recorded in a study of T-cell reconstitution after alpha-beta-depleted transplantation in children. Study conclusions and caveats: Surviving recipient T cells and intrathymic progenitors accounted for some patients' high TCRbeta diversity at day 60.

CDR3 size: 16 residues. The V gene end was trimmed by 4 bases and the J gene end by 1 base; junction bases not matched to a gene: 9. Germline CDR1 LNHDA, CDR2 SQIVND (reference sequence). Of note for this clonotype: Its antigen is still unknown.

Unique molecular identifiers were used in preparing the TCRbeta library. TCRdb fed the PCR reads into MiXCR, producing one record per CDR3 protein. The data show fewer than 550,000 distinct CDR3 sequences, around 15% seen once. This chain links TRBV19 with TRBJ2-5; 7 bases line up with TRBD1. The sequence came from a boy under two years old who had a stem cell transplant for Wiskott-Aldrich syndrome, so the T cells may come from the graft donor. Source: PBMCs, mostly from graft donor cells, taken 360 days after TCRalphabeta/CD19-depleted stem cell transplant. The CDR3 DNA reads TGTGCCAGTAGTACCGACAGGGAAAGCCTCCAAGAGACCCAGTACTTC. It yields the protein CASSTDRESLQETQYF.